Below, 17 T cell receptor beta chains from the same sample are listed, as sequenced in a study of blood T cell repertoires in COVID-19. TCRdb's copy holds only in-frame clones and misses some; the assay was immunoSEQ multiplex PCR. The sample contains approximately 160,000 clones, over 75% of which appear only once. The source material was PBMCs or T cells enriched from blood (not recorded which). These receptor sequences come from a middle-aged man who had recovered from COVID-19.

The genes are TRBV7-3 and TRBJ2-5; no clear D. With 1 base removed from V and 3 bases from J, the gap between germline ends came to 6 bases. CDR1 is SGHTA and CDR2 is FQGTGA in the germline V gene. This CDR3 has 13 amino acids. The DNA of the CDR3 is TGTGCCAGCAGCTTAAACAGAGAAGAGACCCAGTACTTC. Its translation is CASSLNREETQYF. Combining the CDR3 with reference TRBV7-3 and TRBJ2-5 gives the whole variable domain GAGVSQTPSNKVTEKGKYVELRCDPISGHTALYWYRQSLGQGPEFLIYFQGTGAADDSGLPNDRFFAVRPEGSVSTLKIQRTERGDSAVYLCASSLNREETQYFGPGTRLLVL.

Concerning this clone itself: This CDR3 is also generated by other DNA sequences in the sample. V gene TRBV6-5 combines with J gene TRBJ2-3; 9 bases fit TRBD2. This CDR3 has 15 residues. The V and J ends lost 4 bases and 0 bases, in that order; junction bases with no gene match: 2. CDR1 is MNHEY, CDR2 SVGAGI, per germline. The CDR3 sequence is CASSSLAGSTDTQYF. The CDR3 nucleotides read TGTGCCAGCAGTTCCCTAGCGGGGAGCACAGATACGCAGTATTTT.

CDR3: CASSLTGTGGNYGYTF. The CDR3 DNA is TGTGCCAGCAGCTTGACCGGGACAGGGGGTAACTATGGCTACACCTTC. The chain combines TRBV12-1 with TRBJ1-2; the table's TRBD1 call for D was not verified on the DNA. TRBV12-1 represents a pseudogene. CDR3 length: 16 residues.

The V and J genes are TRBV9 and TRBJ1-6; 7 positions agree with TRBD1. CDR3 size: 15 residues. Germline V lookup: CDR1 SGDLS, CDR2 YYNGEE. Trimming took 0 bases from V and 10 from J; bases not matched to a gene: 7. CDR3 nucleotide sequence: TGTGCCAGCAGCGTAGATGGACAGGAAAAATCACCCCTCCACTTT. It yields the protein CASSVDGQEKSPLHF.

The V gene is TRBV5-4, the J gene TRBJ2-5; D is unresolved. The germline gives CDR1 SGHNT, CDR2 YYREEE (reference sequence). The V end was cut by 3 bases, the J end by 0 bases, with 3 bases between. The length of the CDR3 is 12 residues. The CDR3 coding sequence is TGTGCCAGCAGCTCGTACCAAGAGACCCAGTACTTC. This encodes CASSSYQETQYF.

V usage is TRBV29-1 and J usage is TRBJ1-2; D is unclear. V was cut by 5 bases and J by 10 bases, with 29 bases left in between. This CDR3 has 16 amino acids. Germline V gene data show CDR1 as SQVTM and CDR2 as ANQGSEA. The DNA for the CDR3 is TGCAGCGTTCCCCGAGGAGATCGAACTCGAGCCGGGGACTACACCTTC. Residues: CSVPRGDRTRAGDYTF. The whole variable domain, filled in from reference TRBV29-1 and TRBJ1-2, reads SAVISQKPSRDICQRGTSLTIQCQVDSQVTMMFWYRQQPGQSLTLIATANQGSEATYESGFVIDKFPISRPNLTFSTLTVSNMSPEDSSIYLCSVPRGDRTRAGDYTFGSGTRLTVV.

The gene calls are TRBV7-9 and TRBJ1-4; D remains ambiguous. Germline V gene lookup returns CDR1 SEHNR and CDR2 FQNEAQ (reference sequence). V shed 8 bases and J shed 8 bases, with 15 bases lying between them. This CDR3 contains 13 residues. CDR3 amino acids: CASADGEGEKLFF. CDR3 coding DNA: TGTGCCAGCGCGGACGGGGAGGGCGAAAAACTGTTTTTT.

Turning to this clone: This sample also contains other DNA sequences that code for the same CDR3. The chain couples TRBV18 to TRBJ1-5; 8 nucleotides line up with TRBD1. Germline V lookup: CDR1 KGHSH, CDR2 LQKENI. J lost 4 bases, V lost 1 base, and 3 bases had no gene match. The CDR3 has 15 residues. The CDR3 loop reads CASSPRQGPNQPQHF. The CDR3 DNA reads as TGTGCCAGCTCACCACGACAGGGGCCTAATCAGCCCCAGCATTTT. The full variable domain, its missing parts supplied by reference TRBV18 and TRBJ1-5, is NAGVMQNPRHLVRRRGQEARLRCSPMKGHSHVYWYRQLPEEGLKFMVYLQKENIIDESGMPKERFSAEFPKEGPSILRIQQVVRGDSAAYFCASSPRQGPNQPQHFGDGTRLSIL.

This chain links TRBV2 with TRBJ1-4, with D maybe TRBD1 (6 bases). Per germline, CDR1 SNHLY and CDR2 FYNNEI. The CDR3 extends over 14 amino acids. V was shortened by 5 bases and J by 7 bases, with 14 bases between the two germline ends. The CDR3 DNA reads TGTGCCAGCAGTCTACAGGGTTCGAGTGAAAAACTGTTTTTT. It yields the protein CASSLQGSSEKLFF. Full variable domain (outside the CDR3, taken from reference TRBV2 and TRBJ1-4): EPEVTQTPSHQVTQMGQEVILRCVPISNHLYFYWYRQILGQKVEFLVSFYNNEISEKSEIFDDQFSVERPDGSNFTLKIRSTKLEDSAMYFCASSLQGSSEKLFFGSGTQLSVL.

The chain couples TRBV30 to TRBJ1-1, with TRBD1 as a possible D gene (5 bases). The CDR3 contains 12 residues. V was clipped by 3 bases and J by 1 base, with 6 bases between them. Germline CDR1 reads GTSNPN; CDR2 reads SVGIG (reference sequence). The CDR3 bases are TGTGCCTGGAGACAGGAGAACACTGAAGCTTTCTTT. Protein sequence: CAWRQENTEAFF.

This clone was counted between two and nine times. The chain joins TRBV6-2 or TRBV6-3 to TRBJ1-6, with D possibly matching TRBD1 (6 bases). The CDR3 is made up of 15 amino acids. V was clipped by 5 bases and J by 4 bases, with 12 bases between them. Germline-derived CDR1 and CDR2 are MNHEY and SVGEGT. CDR3 residues: CASSDKTGYNSPLHF. The DNA of the CDR3 is TGTGCCAGCAGTGACAAGACAGGTTATAATTCACCCCTCCACTTT.

The J gene is TRBJ1-5, the V gene TRBV6-5, with TRBD1 matching over 7 bases. Germline assignment: CDR1 MNHEY and CDR2 SVGAGI. The ends lost 6 bases at V and 7 bases at J; junction bases unmatched: 6. This CDR3 spans 13 amino acids. This CDR3 reads CASRDRVQQPQHF. CDR3 in DNA: TGTGCCAGCAGAGACAGGGTTCAGCAGCCCCAGCATTTT.

This chain uses TRBV6-2 or TRBV6-3 with TRBJ2-5; 10 bases are shared with TRBD2. CDR3 length: 14 residues. Trimming removed 4 bases from V and 1 base from J; junction bases left unmatched: 0. Germline V lookup: CDR1 MNHEY, CDR2 SVGEGT. The CDR3 here is CASSLAGGQETQYF. The CDR3, as DNA: TGTGCCAGCAGTTTAGCGGGGGGCCAAGAGACCCAGTACTTC.

The chain is built from TRBV11-1 and TRBJ2-7; 9 bases fit TRBD1. The CDR3 sequence is 15 residues long. CDR1 is SGHAT and CDR2 is FQDESV in the germline V gene (reference sequence). V was clipped by 0 bases and J by 9 bases; unmatched bases: 9. Here the CDR3 DNA reads TGTGCCAGCAGCTTAGCGGGACAGGGTCGGATCGGGCAGTACTTC. Protein product: CASSLAGQGRIGQYF.

The V call is TRBV18, the J call TRBJ1-3; D call uncertain. This CDR3 has 16 residues. Germline values: CDR1 KGHSH, CDR2 LQKENI. Trimming cost V 0 bases and J 2 bases, with 11 bases left between them. The CDR3 region is CASSPPRGYAGNTIYF. The CDR3, as DNA: TGTGCCAGCTCACCACCGCGAGGGTACGCTGGAAACACCATATATTTT.

This chain connects TRBV19 to TRBJ2-2, with 8 bases fitting TRBD1. The CDR3 loop spans 16 amino acids. The germline CDR1 and CDR2 sequences are LNHDA and SQIVND (reference sequence). The J segment lost 4 bases and the V segment lost 2 bases, leaving 6 bases of the junction unmatched. Here the CDR3 DNA reads TGTGCCAGTAGTATACAGGGACAGGTGGGCACCGGGGAGCTGTTTTTT. Residues: CASSIQGQVGTGELFF.

The chain has TRBV10-3 and TRBJ2-5, with TRBD1 as a possible D gene (6 bases). Trimming cost V 2 bases and J 3 bases, with 13 bases left between them. Looked up from germline, CDR1 is ENHRY and CDR2 is SYGVKD. The CDR3 extends over 15 amino acids. The CDR3 coding sequence is TGTGCCATCAGTGAGCCCATAGGGGGTAAAGAGACCCAGTACTTC. It codes for CAISEPIGGKETQYF.